This TCR beta chain was captured by sequencing in a study of blood T cell repertoires in COVID-19. Across the whole study: Some COVID-19 samples were acute and others convalescent; all came from the United States, Italy and Spain. PBMCs, B-cell-depleted T cells, or T cells were the source of the cDNA or gDNA that made up the material.

Original analysis: Reference gene primer amplification gave estimated nucleated cell counts. The repertoire was sequenced with immunoSEQ multiplex PCR; TCRdb's copy has only in-frame clones and lacks some. That table supplies the V and J calls and clone size; D and trimming were determined from the DNA. Found here are about 130,000 clones, around 80% of them singletons; the top ten hold approximately 18%. During active infection, Seattle patients enrolled and were then monitored through disease. CDR1 is SNHLY and CDR2 is FYNNEI in the germline V gene. The CDR3 runs to 15 residues. The V gene end was trimmed by 2 bases and the J gene end by 9 bases; junction bases not matched to a gene: 8.

This TCR was recovered from a young man with COVID-19, enrolled during active disease. Sequencing was performed on peripheral blood. The rearrangement uses TRBV2 and TRBJ2-1; 9 bases fit TRBD2. In DNA form, the CDR3 reads TGTGCCAGCAGTGAATCCCTAGCGGGAACGGGTGAGCAGTTCTTC. Translation gives CASSESLAGTGEQFF.